Listed below are T cell receptor beta chains from one sample, sequenced in a study of monozygotic twins with inflammatory bowel disease. TCRdb reprocessed the 5' RACE reads, with one entry per CDR3 protein and no DNA. Its table records around 140,000 distinct CDR3 sequences. Sequenced sample: blood. These receptor sequences come from a human donor with ulcerative colitis or Crohn's disease, or a healthy co-twin of an affected twin (not recorded which). The CDR3 runs from the conserved cysteine through the conserved F or W. Size is stated for part of the rows, as once, few or many counts, or as a class when the clone is expanded.

abundance,j_gene,v_gene,CDR3aa
-,TRBJ2-1,TRBV3-1,CASSQGDPGLAGIGAYNEQFF
-,TRBJ1-1,TRBV19,CASSRMSVASVNTEAFF
-,TRBJ2-1,TRBV12-3/TRBV12-4,CASSFSGQRGNEQFF
-,TRBJ2-7,TRBV7-9,CASSLAGTATYEQYF
-,TRBJ1-1,TRBV3-1,CASSQDFGAHTEAFF
-,TRBJ2-6,TRBV20-1,CSVGQGALIPSGANVLTF
-,TRBJ2-5,TRBV25-1,CASTDPGVGQETQYF
-,TRBJ2-1,TRBV4-2,CASSQDVVVTNKEQFF
-,TRBJ2-5,TRBV7-2,CASTAGGLLETQYF
-,TRBJ2-5,TRBV19,CASSIGGGFTKTQYF
-,TRBJ2-7,TRBV19,CASSMKQLGEQYF
-,TRBJ2-2,TRBV11-2,CASSLDLGAYTGELFF
-,TRBJ2-1,TRBV19,CASSYRRASGPNEQFF
-,TRBJ1-1,TRBV4-1,CASIPQGAQTEAFF
-,TRBJ2-3,TRBV6-5,CASSYSVGSTQYF
-,TRBJ1-1,TRBV4-2,CASSQEAGPNTEAFF
-,TRBJ2-7,TRBV7-9,CASSSQGRGVYEQYF
-,TRBJ2-5,TRBV29-1,CSAGQGILFQETQYF
-,TRBJ2-7,TRBV27,CASKASRRTAISYEQYF
-,TRBJ2-1,TRBV7-2,CASSQRRAGALTGFF
-,TRBJ2-3,TRBV27,CASSLPDSRWGADTQYF
medium-sized,TRBJ2-5,TRBV10-3,CAISGLAGGTETQYF
-,TRBJ2-3,TRBV6-1,CASRGSGGATDTQYF
-,TRBJ1-1,TRBV19,CASKTGNLNTEAFF
-,TRBJ1-6,TRBV9,CASSPPGPHNSPLHF
-,TRBJ2-3,TRBV7-9,CASSFSRIGADTQYF
-,TRBJ1-5,TRBV30,CAWSVRGPGGYQPQHF
-,TRBJ2-3,TRBV7-6,CASSPFAVLAGLNRHTQYF
-,TRBJ1-5,TRBV7-8,CASSLGAGGGQPQHF
-,TRBJ2-5,TRBV5-1,CASSLTTSGEETQYF
-,TRBJ2-5,TRBV25-1,CASSGDERQETQYF
-,TRBJ2-3,TRBV6-1,CASSPDSPERDTQYF
-,TRBJ2-5,TRBV20-1,CSARDVLAGYQETQYF
-,TRBJ2-1,TRBV20-1,CSARTSGVEQFF
-,TRBJ2-7,TRBV20-1,CSASRQSDYEQYF
-,TRBJ2-7,TRBV10-3,CAISESTGMASYEQYF
-,TRBJ2-1,TRBV7-2,CASSLDTYNEQFF
-,TRBJ2-7,TRBV18,CASSPPNLGVGYEQYF
-,TRBJ2-7,TRBV20-1,CSATMGPSSYEQYF
-,TRBJ2-7,TRBV20-1,CSARAGTVSYEQYF
-,TRBJ1-6,TRBV29-1,CSVLGQGIGALHF
-,TRBJ2-5,TRBV6-5,CASRPQGRETQYF
-,TRBJ2-7,TRBV6-2/TRBV6-3,CTSNPGTGLNTYEQYF